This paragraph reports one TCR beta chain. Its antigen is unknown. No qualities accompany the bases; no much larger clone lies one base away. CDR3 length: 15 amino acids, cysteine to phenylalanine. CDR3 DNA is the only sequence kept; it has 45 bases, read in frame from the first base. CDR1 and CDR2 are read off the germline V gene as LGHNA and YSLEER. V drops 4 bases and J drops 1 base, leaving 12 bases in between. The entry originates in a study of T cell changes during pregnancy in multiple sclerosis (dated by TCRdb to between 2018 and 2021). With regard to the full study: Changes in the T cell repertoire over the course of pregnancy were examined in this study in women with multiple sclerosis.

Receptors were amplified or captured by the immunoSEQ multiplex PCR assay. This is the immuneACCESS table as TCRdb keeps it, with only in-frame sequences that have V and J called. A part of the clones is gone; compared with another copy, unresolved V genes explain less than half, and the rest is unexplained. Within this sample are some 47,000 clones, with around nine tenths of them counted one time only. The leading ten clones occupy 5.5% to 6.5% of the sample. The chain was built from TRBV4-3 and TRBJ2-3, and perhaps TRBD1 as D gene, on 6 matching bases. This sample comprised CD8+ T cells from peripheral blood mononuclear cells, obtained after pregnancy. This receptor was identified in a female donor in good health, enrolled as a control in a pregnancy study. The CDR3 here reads CASSPKGGRTDTQYF. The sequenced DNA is TGCGCCAGCAGCCCAAAAGGGGGTCGCACAGATACGCAGTATTTT.